The next 23 T cell receptor beta chains were all read from a single sample in a study of T cells in Graves' hyperthyroidism and ophthalmopathy (dated by TCRdb to between 2019 and 2020). Library preparation was by multiplex PCR. TCRdb records Illumina HiSeq 2000 as the sequencer. The TCR beta CDR3 regions were amplified from the RNA transcripts. The TCR CDR3 was subjected to a first round of RT-PCR using the HTBI primer set and the Qiagen OneStep RT-PCR kit. The public reads were quality trimmed at Q25 with fastp and then assembled into clones with MiXCR by TCRdb, keeping productive beta chains. Identical CDR3 protein sequences are pooled into one entry, listed with their most common genes and DNA. The sample data list about 480,000 distinct CDR3 sequences, and 14% of these were observed just once. About a sixth of the sample is held by the ten biggest clonotypes. Material for sequencing was blood. These TCRs come from a woman aged 18-35 years with Graves' hyperthyroidism.

This clonotype was observed many times. V gene TRBV10-3 combines with J gene TRBJ2-2; TRBD2 agrees at 13 bases. The V and J ends lost 3 bases and 5 bases, in that order; junction bases with no gene match: 9. Germline V gives CDR1 ENHRY, CDR2 SYGVKD. The CDR3 consists of 18 residues. The CDR3, as DNA: TGTGCCATCAGTGACTCCGGACTAGCGGGAGTAGGAACCGGGGAGCTGTTTTTT. This codes for CAISDSGLAGVGTGELFF.

This clonotype was counted ten times or more. The chain links TRBV24-1 to TRBJ2-3, with TRBD2 matching 8 bases. V gave up 3 bases and J gave up 7 bases; unmatched junction bases: 2. Germline V lookup: CDR1 KGHDR, CDR2 SFDVKD. The CDR3 is 13 amino acids. The CDR3 here is CATSDGTRNTQYF. CDR3 DNA: TGTGCCACCAGTGATGGGACTAGAAATACGCAGTATTTT.

At least ten counts were recorded for this clonotype. This rearrangement joins TRBV29-1 to TRBJ1-2, with D possibly being TRBD1 (6 bases). The germline V and J ends were trimmed by 4 bases and 2 bases, with 14 bases remaining between them. This CDR3 spans 14 amino acids. Germline V lookup: CDR1 SQVTM, CDR2 ANQGSEA. The CDR3 DNA reads TGCAGCGTTGGAACTGACAGGCCAAACTATGGCTACACCTTC. Amino acid sequence: CSVGTDRPNYGYTF.

The chain carries TRBV5-5 and TRBJ2-7; tentatively, D is TRBD2 (5 bases). Looked up from germline, CDR1 is SGHKS and CDR2 is YYEKEE (reference sequence). The CDR3 has 15 residues. Trimming shortened V by 4 bases and J by 0 bases, and 14 bases separated the two germline ends. The CDR3 is CASSLTGFSSYEQYV. The CDR3, as DNA: TGTGCCAGCAGCCTAACGGGGTTCAGCTCCTACGAGCAGTACGTC.

This clonotype was picked up many times. The chain couples TRBV12-3 or TRBV12-4 to TRBJ1-5; 7 nucleotides line up with TRBD1. This CDR3 has 14 residues. V lost 6 bases, J lost 5 bases, and 7 bases stayed unmatched. The CDR3 spells CASRTQGGHQPQHF. The CDR3 bases are TGTGCCAGCAGAACGCAGGGGGGCCATCAGCCCCAGCATTTT.

The chain employs TRBV12-3 or TRBV12-4 and TRBJ1-2; no reliable D call. The CDR3 is made up of 13 amino acids. Trimming removed 7 bases at V and 0 bases at J, with 9 bases between. DNA for the CDR3: TGTGCCAGCAATCCGTCTGCTAACTATGGCTACACCTTC. It is translated as CASNPSANYGYTF.

Of note for this clonotype: A much larger clone sits a single nucleotide away, making a read error possible. The chain is built from TRBV12-3 or TRBV12-4 and TRBJ1-2; no reliable D call. CDR3 length: 15 amino acids. Deletions cut 6 bases from V and 1 base from J, with 15 bases between. CDR3 bases: TGTGCCAGCAGACAAGGGATAGGCGTTAACTATGGCTACACCTTC. Translation gives CASRQGIGVNYGYTF.

V is TRBV24-1 and J is TRBJ1-1; D is unresolved. Trimming removed 0 bases at V and 2 bases at J, with 3 bases between. This CDR3 has 13 residues. Germline V gene sequence: CDR1 KGHDR, CDR2 SFDVKD. Here the CDR3 reads CATSDLDNTEAFF. Written as DNA, the CDR3 is TGTGCCACCAGTGATTTGGACAACACTGAAGCTTTCTTT.

This clonotype was picked up many times. The chain joins TRBV5-1 to TRBJ1-4; D unresolved. V lost 0 bases and J lost 3, with 6 bases in between. Germline assignment: CDR1 SGHRS and CDR2 YFSETQ. The CDR3 is 14 residues long. In DNA, the CDR3 is TGCGCCAGCAGCTTGGACGGACCTAATGAAAAACTGTTTTTT. This sequence encodes CASSLDGPNEKLFF. Full variable domain (missing parts from reference TRBV5-1 and TRBJ1-4): KAGVTQTPRYLIKTRGQQVTLSCSPISGHRSVSWYQQTPGQGLQFLFEYFSETQRNKGNFPGRFSGRQFSNSRSEMNVSTLELGDSALYLCASSLDGPNEKLFFGSGTQLSVL.

The CDR3 bases are TGTGCCTGGAGTATGTGGGACAAGTCAGATACGCAGTATTTT. Protein sequence: CAWSMWDKSDTQYF. V is TRBV30 and J is TRBJ2-3; perhaps TRBD1 as D (6 bases). V was shortened by 2 bases and J by 4 bases, with 13 bases between the two germline ends. The germline CDR1 and CDR2 sequences are GTSNPN and SVGIG (reference sequence). The CDR3 sequence is 14 residues long.

The chain links TRBV19 to TRBJ2-3; 7 positions match TRBD2. The ends lost 5 bases at V and 2 bases at J; junction bases unmatched: 7. This CDR3 is 15 amino acids long. Germline V gene data show CDR1 as LNHDA and CDR2 as SQIVND (reference sequence). The CDR3 DNA reads TGTGCCAGTAGTCTAACCGGGACTAACACAGATACGCAGTATTTT. Protein: CASSLTGTNTDTQYF.

In its sample, this clonotype was seen many times. The chain has TRBV6-1 and TRBJ2-3, with 7 bases aligning to TRBD2. Per germline, CDR1 MNHNS and CDR2 SASEGT. With 8 bases clipped from V and 1 base from J, the junction kept 3 bases outside the gene matches. The length of the CDR3 is 13 residues. The CDR3 region is CASRDYGTDTQYF. The CDR3 region has the DNA TGTGCCAGCCGGGACTATGGCACAGATACGCAGTATTTT.

This clonotype occurred many times. This sequence joins TRBV12-3 or TRBV12-4 and TRBJ2-7; no reliable D call. This CDR3 is built from 16 residues. Trimming removed 2 bases at V and 3 bases at J, with 17 bases between. The CDR3 loop reads CASSLLGRSLNYEQYF. CDR3 bases: TGTGCCAGCAGTTTACTCGGCAGATCCTTAAACTACGAGCAGTACTTC.

The V and J genes are TRBV28 and TRBJ2-7; TRBD1 agrees at 10 bases. Germline lookup yields CDR1 MDHEN and CDR2 SYDVKM. CDR3 length equals 16 residues. Germline trimming cut 5 bases from V and 0 bases from J; bases unmatched to any gene: 7. CDR3 bases: TGTGCCAGCAGTACCCGGGACAGGGGAATCTCCTACGAGCAGTACTTC. This codes for CASSTRDRGISYEQYF.

A word on this clonotype: The final CDR3 position lacks the conserved phenylalanine or tryptophan, pointing to a likely read error. J is TRBJ1-2 and V is TRBV12-3 or TRBV12-4, with TRBD1 matching 7 bases. V gave up 8 bases and J gave up 4 bases; unmatched junction bases: 13. The CDR3 loop spans 15 amino acids. The CDR3: CASGRPSGTAYGYTL. The CDR3 DNA follows: TGTGCCAGCGGCCGGCCCTCCGGGACAGCCTATGGCTACACCCTC.

This clonotype was seen repeatedly, ten times or more. The chain has TRBV12-3 or TRBV12-4 and TRBJ2-3; 10 bases are a match to TRBD2. This CDR3 is built from 15 residues. With V trimmed by 3 bases and J by 3 bases, 3 bases remained unmatched. DNA for the CDR3: TGTGCCAGCAGTTTCCTAGCGGGAGTGACAGATACGCAGTATTTT. Its protein is CASSFLAGVTDTQYF.

This clonotype has a count of ten or more. The rearrangement links TRBV29-1 to TRBJ1-1; perhaps TRBD1 as D (5 bases). The CDR3 has 12 residues. With 5 bases removed from V and 3 bases from J, the gap between germline ends came to 10 bases. Per germline, CDR1 SQVTM and CDR2 ANQGSEA. CDR3 loop: CSVYGGHTEAFF. DNA for the CDR3: TGCAGCGTTTATGGGGGACACACTGAAGCTTTCTTT.

With respect to this clonotype: A much larger clone differs by one base, so this may be a read error. The chain carries TRBV5-6 and TRBJ2-2, with D tentatively TRBD2 (6 bases). Germline assignment: CDR1 SGHDT and CDR2 YYEEEE. The CDR3 extends over 16 amino acids. This chain's CDR3 is CVSSLASGSVDGELFF. The CDR3, as DNA: TGTGTCAGCAGCTTGGCATCCGGGAGTGTGGACGGGGAGCTGTTTTTT.

In this sample, this clonotype turned up many times. The V call is TRBV20-1, the J call TRBJ1-2; D perhaps matches TRBD1 (6 bases). CDR3 length: 14 amino acids. Trimming shortened V by 0 bases and J by 4 bases, and 12 bases separated the two germline ends. The germline CDR1 and CDR2 sequences are DFQATT and SNEGSKA (reference sequence). The CDR3 bases are TGCAGTGCTAGAGATTTACAGGGCGGCTATGGCTACACCTTC. It translates to CSARDLQGGYGYTF.

This clonotype was seen ten or more times. This rearrangement joins TRBV24-1 to TRBJ2-2; D is possibly TRBD2 (5 bases). Trimming left V 3 bases short and J 6 bases short, with 10 bases between. The V gene's germline CDR1 is KGHDR and CDR2 SFDVKD. The CDR3 runs 14 residues. CDR3 nucleotide sequence: TGTGCCACCAGTGATACCCGTAGCGCCGGGGAGCTGTTTTTT. Protein sequence: CATSDTRSAGELFF.

This clonotype was recorded many times. CDR3 sequence reads: CASSHGSVTDQPQHF. The CDR3 region has the DNA TGTGCCAGCAGCCACGGCTCGGTCACCGATCAGCCCCAGCATTTT. V and J are TRBV11-2 and TRBJ1-5; D remains ambiguous. Germline V gene sequence: CDR1 SGHAT, CDR2 FQNNGV. With 5 bases removed from V and 5 bases from J, the gap between germline ends came to 16 bases. The CDR3 is 15 amino acids.

This clonotype showed up many times. The chain has TRBV6-1 and TRBJ1-2; 11 bases line up with TRBD1. The CDR3 runs to 14 residues. With V trimmed by 6 bases and J by 7 bases, 7 bases remained unmatched. Germline values: CDR1 MNHNS, CDR2 SASEGT. The CDR3 loop is CASRGQGVGSGYTF. Here the CDR3 DNA reads TGTGCCAGCAGGGGACAGGGGGTAGGATCTGGCTACACCTTC.

This clonotype was recorded at least ten times. The rearrangement joins TRBV7-9 to TRBJ2-7; D is uncertain. Germline CDR1 is SEHNR and CDR2 is FQNEAQ (reference sequence). Trimming removed 1 base at V and 6 bases at J, with 19 bases between. This CDR3 is 16 amino acids long. CDR3 coding DNA: TGTGCCAGCAGCTTAGGGGCTCCCGACGGTGGTGCCGAGCAGTACGTC. Translated: CASSLGAPDGGAEQYV.